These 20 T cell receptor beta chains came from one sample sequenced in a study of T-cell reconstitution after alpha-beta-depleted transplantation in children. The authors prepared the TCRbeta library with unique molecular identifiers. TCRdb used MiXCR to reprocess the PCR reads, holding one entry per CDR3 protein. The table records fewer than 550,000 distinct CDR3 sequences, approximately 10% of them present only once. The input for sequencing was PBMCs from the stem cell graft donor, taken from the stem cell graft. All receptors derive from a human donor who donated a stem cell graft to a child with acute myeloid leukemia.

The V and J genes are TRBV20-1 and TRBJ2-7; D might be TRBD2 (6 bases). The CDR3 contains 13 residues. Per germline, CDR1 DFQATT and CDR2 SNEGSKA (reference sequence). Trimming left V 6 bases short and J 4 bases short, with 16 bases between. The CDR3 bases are TGCAGTGCAAACCGGGACTCCGTTTACGAGCAGTACTTC. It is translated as CSANRDSVYEQYF.

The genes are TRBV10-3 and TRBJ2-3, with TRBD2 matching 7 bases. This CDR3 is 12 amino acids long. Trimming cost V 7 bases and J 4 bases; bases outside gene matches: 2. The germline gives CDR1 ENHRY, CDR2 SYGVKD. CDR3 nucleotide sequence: TGTGCCATCAAAGGACTAGCAGATACGCAGTATTTT. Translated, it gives CAIKGLADTQYF.

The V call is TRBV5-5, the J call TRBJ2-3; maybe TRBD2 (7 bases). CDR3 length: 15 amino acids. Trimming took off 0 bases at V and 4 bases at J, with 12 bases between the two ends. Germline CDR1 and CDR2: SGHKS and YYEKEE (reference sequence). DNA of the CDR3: TGTGCCAGCAGCTTGGAGGGGCGGGGGCCAGATACGCAGTATTTT. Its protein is CASSLEGRGPDTQYF.

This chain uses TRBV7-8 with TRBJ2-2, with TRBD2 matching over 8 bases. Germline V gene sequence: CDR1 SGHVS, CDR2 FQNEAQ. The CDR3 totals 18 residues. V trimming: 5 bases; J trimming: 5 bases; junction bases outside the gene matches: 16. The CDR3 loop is CASSPTGSGGASTGELFF. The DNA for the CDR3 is TGTGCCAGCAGCCCAACGGGGTCCGGGGGGGCTAGTACCGGGGAGCTGTTTTTT.

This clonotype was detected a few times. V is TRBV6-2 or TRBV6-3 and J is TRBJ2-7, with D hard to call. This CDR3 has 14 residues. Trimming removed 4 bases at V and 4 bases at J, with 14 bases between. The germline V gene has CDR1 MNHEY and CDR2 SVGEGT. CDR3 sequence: CASSSPTDVYEQYV. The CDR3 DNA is TGTGCCAGCAGTTCCCCAACGGACGTATACGAGCAGTACGTC.

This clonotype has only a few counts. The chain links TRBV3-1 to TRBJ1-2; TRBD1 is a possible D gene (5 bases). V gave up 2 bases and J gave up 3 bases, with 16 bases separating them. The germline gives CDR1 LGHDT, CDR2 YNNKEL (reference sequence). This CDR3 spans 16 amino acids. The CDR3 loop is CASSQRRGTFYYGYTF. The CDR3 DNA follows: TGTGCCAGCAGCCAACGTCGAGGGACGTTTTACTATGGCTACACCTTC.

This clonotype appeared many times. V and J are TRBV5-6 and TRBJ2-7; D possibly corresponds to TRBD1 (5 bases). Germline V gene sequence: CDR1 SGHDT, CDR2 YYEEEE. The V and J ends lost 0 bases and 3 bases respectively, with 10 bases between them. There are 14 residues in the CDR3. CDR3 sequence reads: CASSLVGQGYEQYF. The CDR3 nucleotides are TGTGCCAGCAGCTTGGTTGGTCAGGGCTACGAGCAGTACTTC.

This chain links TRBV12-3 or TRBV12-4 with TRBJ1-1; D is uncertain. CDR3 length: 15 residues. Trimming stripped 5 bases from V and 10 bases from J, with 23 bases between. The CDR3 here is CASSPLRTASEVAFF. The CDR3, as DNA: TGTGCCAGCAGTCCCCTTAGGACGGCATCGGAGGTAGCTTTCTTT.

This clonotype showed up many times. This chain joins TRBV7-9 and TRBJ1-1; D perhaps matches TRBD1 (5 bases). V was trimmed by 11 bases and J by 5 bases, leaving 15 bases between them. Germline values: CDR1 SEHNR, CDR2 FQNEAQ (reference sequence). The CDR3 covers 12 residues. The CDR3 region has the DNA TGTGCCGCCATGTCCGGGGGGACTGAAGCTTTCTTT. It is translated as CAAMSGGTEAFF.

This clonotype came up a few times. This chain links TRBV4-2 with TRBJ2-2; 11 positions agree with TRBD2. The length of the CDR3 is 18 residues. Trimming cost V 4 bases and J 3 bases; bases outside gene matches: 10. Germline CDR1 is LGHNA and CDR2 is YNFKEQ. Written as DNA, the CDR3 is TGTGCCAGCAGCCGACAACCCAGGGGACTAGCGGACACCGGGGAGCTGTTTTTT. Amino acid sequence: CASSRQPRGLADTGELFF.

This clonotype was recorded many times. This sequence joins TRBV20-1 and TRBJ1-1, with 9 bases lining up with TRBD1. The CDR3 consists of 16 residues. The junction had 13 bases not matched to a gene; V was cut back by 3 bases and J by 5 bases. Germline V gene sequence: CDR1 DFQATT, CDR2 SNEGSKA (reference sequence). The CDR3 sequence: CSASEQGAPQKTEAFF. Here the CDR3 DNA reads TGCAGTGCTAGTGAACAGGGGGCCCCTCAAAAAACTGAAGCTTTCTTT.

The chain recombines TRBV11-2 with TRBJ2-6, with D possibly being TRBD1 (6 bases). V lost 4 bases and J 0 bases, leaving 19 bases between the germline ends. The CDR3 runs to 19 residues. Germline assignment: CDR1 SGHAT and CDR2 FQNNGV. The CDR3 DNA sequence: TGTGCCAGCAGCTCAATCCGGGACATCTTAAACTCTGGGGCCAACGTCCTGACTTTC. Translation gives CASSSIRDILNSGANVLTF.

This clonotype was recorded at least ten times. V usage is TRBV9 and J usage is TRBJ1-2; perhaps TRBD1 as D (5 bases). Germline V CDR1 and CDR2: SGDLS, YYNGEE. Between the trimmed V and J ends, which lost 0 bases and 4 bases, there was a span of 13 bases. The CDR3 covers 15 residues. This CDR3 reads CASSVGGHQPYGYTF. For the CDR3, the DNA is TGTGCCAGCAGCGTAGGGGGCCACCAACCCTATGGCTACACCTTC.

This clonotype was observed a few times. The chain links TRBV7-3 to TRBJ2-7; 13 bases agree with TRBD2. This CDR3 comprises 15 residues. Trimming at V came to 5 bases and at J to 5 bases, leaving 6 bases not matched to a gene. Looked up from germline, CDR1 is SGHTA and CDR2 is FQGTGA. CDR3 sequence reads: CASSPGTSGTNEQYF. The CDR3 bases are TGTGCCAGCAGCCCCGGGACTAGCGGGACTAACGAGCAGTACTTC.

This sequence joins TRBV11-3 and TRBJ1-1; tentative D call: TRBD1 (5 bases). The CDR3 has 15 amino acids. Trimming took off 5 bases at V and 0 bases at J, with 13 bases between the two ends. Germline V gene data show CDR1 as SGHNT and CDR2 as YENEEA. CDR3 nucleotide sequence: TGTGCCAGCAGCCGGGACCCACAAATGAACACTGAAGCTTTCTTT. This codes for CASSRDPQMNTEAFF.

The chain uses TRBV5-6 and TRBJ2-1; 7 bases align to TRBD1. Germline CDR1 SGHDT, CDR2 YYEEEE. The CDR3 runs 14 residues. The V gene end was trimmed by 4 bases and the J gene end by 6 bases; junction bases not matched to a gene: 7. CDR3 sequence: CASSGVAGGNEQFF. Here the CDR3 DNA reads TGTGCCAGCAGCGGGGTGGCAGGGGGCAATGAGCAGTTCTTC.

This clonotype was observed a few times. DNA for the CDR3: TGTGCCAGCAGCGACGGGACCGAAATCTCCTACGAGCAGTACTTC. This sequence encodes CASSDGTEISYEQYF. This chain links TRBV7-6 with TRBJ2-7; D may match TRBD1 or TRBD2 (5 bases each). V dropped 5 bases and J dropped 0 bases, with 14 bases sitting between them. The CDR3 has 15 amino acids. Germline V CDR1 and CDR2: SGHVS, FNYEAQ.

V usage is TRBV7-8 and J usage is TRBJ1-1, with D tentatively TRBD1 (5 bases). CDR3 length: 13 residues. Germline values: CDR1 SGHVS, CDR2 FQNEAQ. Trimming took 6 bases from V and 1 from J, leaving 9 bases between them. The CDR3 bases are TGTGCCAGCAGGAACGACAGGAACACTGAAGCTTTCTTT. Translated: CASRNDRNTEAFF.

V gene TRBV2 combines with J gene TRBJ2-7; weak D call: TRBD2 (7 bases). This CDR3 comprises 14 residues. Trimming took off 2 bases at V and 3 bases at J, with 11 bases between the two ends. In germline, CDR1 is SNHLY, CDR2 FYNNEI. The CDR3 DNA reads TGTGCCAGCAGTGAAAGGGGGGGCGTCTACGAGCAGTACGTC. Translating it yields CASSERGGVYEQYV.

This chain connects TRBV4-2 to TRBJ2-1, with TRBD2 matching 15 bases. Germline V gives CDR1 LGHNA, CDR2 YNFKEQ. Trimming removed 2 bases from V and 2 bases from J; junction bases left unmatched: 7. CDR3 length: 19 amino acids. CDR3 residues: CASSQSGTSGRNAYNEQFF. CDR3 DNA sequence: TGTGCCAGCAGCCAATCCGGGACTAGCGGGAGGAACGCCTACAATGAGCAGTTCTTC.